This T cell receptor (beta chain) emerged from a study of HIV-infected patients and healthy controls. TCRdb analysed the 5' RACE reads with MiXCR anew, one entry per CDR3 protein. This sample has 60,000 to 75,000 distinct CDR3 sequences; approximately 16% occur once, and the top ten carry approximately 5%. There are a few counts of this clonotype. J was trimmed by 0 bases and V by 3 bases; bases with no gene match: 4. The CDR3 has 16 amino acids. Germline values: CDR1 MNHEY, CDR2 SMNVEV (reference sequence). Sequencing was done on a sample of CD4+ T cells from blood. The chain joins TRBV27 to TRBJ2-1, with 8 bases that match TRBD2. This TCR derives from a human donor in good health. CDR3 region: CASSLRGTSSYNEQFF. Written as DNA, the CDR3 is TGTGCCAGCAGTTTGAGAGGGACTAGCTCCTACAATGAGCAGTTCTTC.